Described below is a single TCR beta chain sequence and its context. Its antigen remains unidentified. This sample is part of a study of radiotherapy plus CTLA-4 blockade in lung cancer. Across the study: Of the patients, over 15% showed objective responses and under 40% attained disease control. Points from the study as a whole: Interferon-beta, together with early blood T cell clone dynamics, reportedly best predicted response. After radiotherapy and ipilimumab, tumor-derived clones expanded in peripheral blood.

The repertoire was sequenced with immunoSEQ multiplex PCR; TCRdb's copy has only in-frame clones and lacks some. The repertoire includes 70,000 to 95,000 clones, around four fifths of them detected once, and more than 12% sits in the top ten. CDR3 length equals 16 residues. Germline assignment: CDR1 SGHRS and CDR2 YFSETQ. The V end was cut by 0 bases, the J end by 3 bases, with 13 bases between. Sequencing used peripheral blood, obtained from a patient treated with radiotherapy plus ipilimumab. This clonotype was obtained from a human donor with non-small cell lung cancer that progressed on radiotherapy plus ipilimumab. This sequence joins TRBV5-1 and TRBJ2-4, with D hard to call. The CDR3 DNA reads as TGCGCCAGCAGCTTGGTGGGCGCTGGTGGCAAAAACATTCAGTACTTC. Translating gives CASSLVGAGGKNIQYF.